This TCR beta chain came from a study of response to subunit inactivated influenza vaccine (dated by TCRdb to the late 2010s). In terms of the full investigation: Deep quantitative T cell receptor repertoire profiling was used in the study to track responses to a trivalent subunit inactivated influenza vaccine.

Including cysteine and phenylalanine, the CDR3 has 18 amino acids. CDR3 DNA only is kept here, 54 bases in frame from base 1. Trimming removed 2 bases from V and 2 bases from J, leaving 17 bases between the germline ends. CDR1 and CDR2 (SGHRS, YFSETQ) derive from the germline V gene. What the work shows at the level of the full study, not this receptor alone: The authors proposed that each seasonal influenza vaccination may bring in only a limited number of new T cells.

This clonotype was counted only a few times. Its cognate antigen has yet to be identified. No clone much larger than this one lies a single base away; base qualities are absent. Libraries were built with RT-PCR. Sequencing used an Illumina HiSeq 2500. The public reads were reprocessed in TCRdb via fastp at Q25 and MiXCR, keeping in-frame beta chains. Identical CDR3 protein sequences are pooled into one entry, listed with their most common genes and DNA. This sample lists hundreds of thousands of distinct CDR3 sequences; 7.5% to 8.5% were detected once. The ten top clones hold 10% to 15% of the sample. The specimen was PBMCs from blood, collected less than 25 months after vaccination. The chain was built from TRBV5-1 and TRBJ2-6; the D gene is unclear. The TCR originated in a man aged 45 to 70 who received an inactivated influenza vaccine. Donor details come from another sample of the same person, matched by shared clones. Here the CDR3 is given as CASSLVKIALAGANVLTF. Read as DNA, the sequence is TGCGCCAGCAGCTTAGTCAAAATCGCTCTCGCTGGGGCCAACGTCCTGACTTTC.